These T cell receptor beta chains were read from a single sample in a study of PD-1 blockade in classical Hodgkin lymphoma. Sequencing was performed with immunoSEQ multiplex PCR; in TCRdb, only in-frame clones are kept and a portion is missing. This sample has approximately 73,000 clones, with about 92% found just once. The source material was peripheral blood mononuclear cells (PBMCs), sampled at baseline. Receptor source: a human donor with classical Hodgkin lymphoma. CDR3s include the opening cysteine and the closing phenylalanine or tryptophan. Fields, in order: clone size, V gene, D gene, J gene, CDR3 protein, CDR3 DNA. The D gene is left open where the match is weak. A row's size may be missing; if present it is once, few, many or a size class.

clone_size: .; v_call: TRBV6-1; d_call: .; j_call: TRBJ1-5; cdr3_aa: CASSDLSHSNQPQHF; cdr3_nt: TGTGCCAGCAGTGACCTCTCCCACAGCAATCAGCCCCAGCATTTT
clone_size: .; v_call: TRBV9; d_call: .; j_call: TRBJ2-2; cdr3_aa: CASSVPPQGGELFF; cdr3_nt: TGTGCCAGCAGCGTACCCCCTCAGGGCGGGGAGCTGTTTTTT
clone_size: .; v_call: TRBV27; d_call: .; j_call: TRBJ1-6; cdr3_aa: CASSGAPAPNYNSPLHF; cdr3_nt: TGTGCCAGCAGTGGGGCCCCCGCCCCGAACTATAATTCACCCCTCCACTTT
clone_size: .; v_call: TRBV11-3; d_call: .; j_call: TRBJ2-7; cdr3_aa: CASSFGFSYEQYF; cdr3_nt: TGTGCCAGCAGCTTCGGATTCTCCTACGAGCAGTACTTC
clone_size: once; v_call: TRBV30; d_call: .; j_call: TRBJ2-7; cdr3_aa: CAWSALGSYEQYF; cdr3_nt: TGTGCCTGGAGTGCCCTAGGGAGCTACGAGCAGTACTTC
clone_size: .; v_call: TRBV29-1; d_call: .; j_call: TRBJ2-3; cdr3_aa: CSVAGIAEPNTDTQYF; cdr3_nt: TGCAGCGTTGCAGGGATAGCGGAGCCCAACACAGATACGCAGTATTTT
clone_size: .; v_call: TRBV19; d_call: .; j_call: TRBJ2-5; cdr3_aa: CASVSPSGTFETQYF; cdr3_nt: TGTGCCAGCGTATCGCCCTCGGGGACCTTTGAGACCCAGTACTTC
clone_size: .; v_call: TRBV4-3; d_call: .; j_call: TRBJ1-2; cdr3_aa: CASSQDLYDGYTF; cdr3_nt: TGCGCCAGCAGCCAAGATCTTTATGATGGCTACACCTTC
clone_size: .; v_call: TRBV9; d_call: .; j_call: TRBJ2-7; cdr3_aa: CASSVVDSYEQYF; cdr3_nt: TGTGCCAGCAGCGTAGTGGATTCCTACGAGCAGTACTTC
clone_size: .; v_call: TRBV6-6; d_call: .; j_call: TRBJ1-2; cdr3_aa: CASSPRPANYGYTF; cdr3_nt: TGTGCCAGCTCCCCCCGGCCGGCGAACTATGGCTACACCTTC
clone_size: .; v_call: TRBV19; d_call: .; j_call: TRBJ2-1; cdr3_aa: CASSSPPSYNEQFF; cdr3_nt: TGTGCCAGTAGTAGTCCCCCCTCCTACAATGAGCAGTTCTTC
clone_size: .; v_call: TRBV27; d_call: .; j_call: TRBJ1-1; cdr3_aa: CASSLSQGLAEAFF; cdr3_nt: TGTGCCAGCAGTTTATCGCAGGGGCTGGCTGAAGCTTTCTTT
clone_size: .; v_call: TRBV11-1; d_call: .; j_call: TRBJ1-1; cdr3_aa: CASSPLDGFNTEAFF; cdr3_nt: TGTGCCAGCAGCCCCCTCGACGGATTTAACACTGAAGCTTTCTTT
clone_size: .; v_call: TRBV11-2; d_call: .; j_call: TRBJ1-2; cdr3_aa: CASSPLGRDGYTF; cdr3_nt: TGTGCCAGCAGCCCCCTGGGAAGGGACGGCTACACCTTC
clone_size: .; v_call: TRBV5-6; d_call: TRBD1; j_call: TRBJ1-4; cdr3_aa: CASSLGMTGGGKLFF; cdr3_nt: TGTGCCAGCAGCTTGGGCATGACAGGGGGCGGAAAACTGTTTTTT
clone_size: .; v_call: TRBV4-1; d_call: TRBD2; j_call: TRBJ2-5; cdr3_aa: CASSQGLAGYGETQYF; cdr3_nt: TGCGCCAGCAGCCAAGGTCTAGCGGGATATGGAGAGACCCAGTACTTC
clone_size: .; v_call: TRBV10-2; d_call: .; j_call: TRBJ1-5; cdr3_aa: CASSAGWGLNSNQPQHF; cdr3_nt: TGCGCCAGCAGTGCAGGTTGGGGGCTGAATAGCAATCAGCCCCAGCATTTT
clone_size: once; v_call: TRBV7-9; d_call: TRBD2; j_call: TRBJ2-2; cdr3_aa: CASSDTRGEPGELFF; cdr3_nt: TGTGCCAGCAGCGATACCCGGGGGGAACCCGGGGAGCTGTTTTTT
clone_size: once; v_call: TRBV30; d_call: TRBD1; j_call: TRBJ1-2; cdr3_aa: CAWSAPGQGNF; cdr3_nt: TGTGCCTGGAGTGCCCCGGGACAGGGAAACTTC
clone_size: .; v_call: TRBV18; d_call: TRBD1; j_call: TRBJ1-3; cdr3_aa: CASSPGQTISGNTIYF; cdr3_nt: TGTGCCAGCTCACCGGGACAGACCATCTCTGGAAACACCATATATTTT
clone_size: .; v_call: TRBV5-8; d_call: .; j_call: TRBJ1-2; cdr3_aa: CASSSQLVQGPIYGYTF; cdr3_nt: TGTGCCAGCAGCTCTCAACTGGTCCAGGGCCCCATCTATGGCTACACCTTC
clone_size: .; v_call: TRBV10-2; d_call: .; j_call: TRBJ2-2; cdr3_aa: CASSEDPGELFF; cdr3_nt: TGCGCCAGCAGTGAAGACCCCGGGGAGCTGTTTTTT
clone_size: once; v_call: TRBV4-2; d_call: .; j_call: TRBJ1-5; cdr3_aa: CASSLLKGSLRQPQHF; cdr3_nt: TGTGCCAGCAGCCTTTTGAAGGGGAGCCTCCGACAGCCCCAGCATTTT
clone_size: .; v_call: TRBV6-6; d_call: .; j_call: TRBJ1-2; cdr3_aa: CASSTDRYGYTF; cdr3_nt: TGTGCCAGCAGCACGGACCGCTATGGCTACACCTTC
clone_size: .; v_call: TRBV7-3; d_call: .; j_call: TRBJ2-2; cdr3_aa: CASSSLNTGELFF; cdr3_nt: TGTGCCAGCAGCTCACTTAACACCGGGGAGCTGTTTTTT
clone_size: .; v_call: TRBV5-4; d_call: .; j_call: TRBJ1-1; cdr3_aa: CASSAGGNLNTEAFF; cdr3_nt: TGTGCCAGCAGCGCGGGGGGCAATCTGAACACTGAAGCTTTCTTT
clone_size: .; v_call: TRBV2; d_call: .; j_call: TRBJ2-7; cdr3_aa: CASTRNSGDAIHEQYF; cdr3_nt: TGTGCCAGCACCAGGAACTCAGGGGACGCCATCCACGAGCAGTACTTC
clone_size: .; v_call: TRBV4-1; d_call: TRBD1; j_call: TRBJ2-1; cdr3_aa: CASSHPDRAYNEQFF; cdr3_nt: TGCGCCAGCAGCCATCCGGACAGGGCCTACAATGAGCAGTTCTTC
clone_size: .; v_call: TRBV2; d_call: TRBD2; j_call: TRBJ2-4; cdr3_aa: CASSKTSGSWSKNIQYF; cdr3_nt: TGTGCCAGCAGTAAGACTAGCGGGAGCTGGTCGAAAAACATTCAGTACTTC
clone_size: .; v_call: TRBV7-9; d_call: .; j_call: TRBJ1-4; cdr3_aa: CASSSPGPTFNEKLFF; cdr3_nt: TGTGCCAGCAGCTCTCCGGGGCCAACGTTTAATGAAAAACTGTTTTTT
clone_size: .; v_call: TRBV5-1; d_call: .; j_call: TRBJ1-5; cdr3_aa: CASSLAGTQNQPQHF; cdr3_nt: TGCGCCAGCAGCTTGGCCGGTACACAAAATCAGCCCCAGCATTTT
clone_size: .; v_call: TRBV30; d_call: TRBD1; j_call: TRBJ2-5; cdr3_aa: CAWRQGATQYF; cdr3_nt: TGTGCCTGGAGGCAGGGGGCGACCCAGTACTTC
clone_size: .; v_call: TRBV9; d_call: .; j_call: TRBJ2-3; cdr3_aa: CASSDYVDTQYF; cdr3_nt: TGTGCCAGCAGCGACTATGTAGATACGCAGTATTTT
clone_size: .; v_call: TRBV9; d_call: TRBD1; j_call: TRBJ2-7; cdr3_aa: CASSALPDRGWDEQYF; cdr3_nt: TGTGCCAGCAGCGCACTTCCCGACAGGGGGTGGGACGAGCAGTACTTC
clone_size: .; v_call: TRBV12-5; d_call: .; j_call: TRBJ2-4; cdr3_aa: CASGPGPLPSDIQYF; cdr3_nt: TGTGCTAGTGGTCCCGGGCCCCTACCCTCGGACATTCAGTACTTC
clone_size: .; v_call: TRBV5-1; d_call: .; j_call: TRBJ1-1; cdr3_aa: CASSLGYDGNTEAFF; cdr3_nt: TGCGCCAGCAGCTTGGGGTATGACGGGAACACTGAAGCTTTCTTT
clone_size: .; v_call: TRBV9; d_call: .; j_call: TRBJ2-1; cdr3_aa: CASSTTGTENEQFF; cdr3_nt: TGTGCCAGCAGCACAACCGGGACGGAAAATGAGCAGTTCTTC
clone_size: few; v_call: TRBV6-5; d_call: .; j_call: TRBJ1-3; cdr3_aa: CASSYSVSSGNTIYF; cdr3_nt: TGTGCCAGCAGTTACTCTGTAAGCTCTGGAAACACCATATATTTT
clone_size: .; v_call: TRBV5-4; d_call: .; j_call: TRBJ2-7; cdr3_aa: CASSWIGGDEQYF; cdr3_nt: TGTGCCAGCAGCTGGATTGGGGGCGACGAGCAGTACTTC
clone_size: .; v_call: TRBV4-1; d_call: .; j_call: TRBJ1-1; cdr3_aa: CASSRGLEAFF; cdr3_nt: TGCGCCAGCAGCCGGGGACTCGAAGCTTTCTTT
clone_size: .; v_call: TRBV7-9; d_call: .; j_call: TRBJ1-4; cdr3_aa: CASSFTQGSRNEKLFF; cdr3_nt: TGTGCCAGCAGCTTTACCCAGGGTAGCCGTAATGAAAAACTGTTTTTT
clone_size: .; v_call: TRBV7-9; d_call: .; j_call: TRBJ2-5; cdr3_aa: CASSPRTVQETQYF; cdr3_nt: TGTGCCAGCAGCCCACGGACAGTTCAAGAGACCCAGTACTTC
clone_size: .; v_call: TRBV7-3; d_call: TRBD2; j_call: TRBJ2-3; cdr3_aa: CASSIGPWGLAGDTDTQYF; cdr3_nt: TGTGCCAGCAGCATAGGACCATGGGGGCTAGCGGGGGACACAGATACGCAGTATTTT
clone_size: .; v_call: TRBV6-6; d_call: .; j_call: TRBJ2-1; cdr3_aa: CASSYSYLDYNEQFF; cdr3_nt: TGTGCCAGCAGTTACTCCTACCTGGATTACAATGAGCAGTTCTTC
clone_size: .; v_call: TRBV14; d_call: TRBD2; j_call: TRBJ2-3; cdr3_aa: CASSQGGGSTDTQYF; cdr3_nt: TGTGCCAGCAGCCAAGGGGGGGGTAGCACAGATACGCAGTATTTT
clone_size: .; v_call: TRBV2; d_call: .; j_call: TRBJ2-5; cdr3_aa: CASSVETQYF; cdr3_nt: TGTGCCAGCAGTGTTGAGACCCAGTACTTC
clone_size: .; v_call: TRBV11-1; d_call: .; j_call: TRBJ2-1; cdr3_aa: CASSSRRYNEQFF; cdr3_nt: TGTGCCAGCAGCTCGCGGCGGTACAATGAGCAGTTCTTC
clone_size: .; v_call: TRBV7-9; d_call: TRBD1; j_call: TRBJ2-5; cdr3_aa: CASSLAVRDRAQETQYF; cdr3_nt: TGTGCCAGCAGCTTAGCGGTCCGGGACAGGGCCCAAGAGACCCAGTACTTC
clone_size: .; v_call: TRBV7-3; d_call: TRBD1; j_call: TRBJ2-1; cdr3_aa: CASSMDRAREQFF; cdr3_nt: TGTGCCAGCAGCATGGACAGGGCGAGAGAGCAGTTCTTC
clone_size: .; v_call: TRBV21-1; d_call: .; j_call: TRBJ2-7; cdr3_aa: CASSKVADRGPFEQYF; cdr3_nt: TGTGCCAGCAGCAAAGTAGCGGACAGGGGGCCTTTCGAGCAGTACTTC